The 5 T cell receptor beta chains below were found in one sample sequenced in a study of response to subunit inactivated influenza vaccine. TCRdb passed the RT-PCR reads through MiXCR, listing each CDR3 protein once. The sample has 500,000 to 600,000 distinct CDR3 sequences; approximately 12% are singletons. The specimen was PBMCs from blood, collected on the day of vaccination. The source is a man between 45 and 60 years old who received an inactivated influenza vaccine.

Of note for this clonotype: One end of the junction is discordant with germline, which a read error may explain. This chain connects TRBV7-6 to TRBJ2-1; D may be TRBD2 (6 bases). Germline lookup yields CDR1 SGHVS and CDR2 FNYEAQ. This CDR3 region has 16 residues. The CDR3 coding sequence is TGTGCTAGCAGCGGATGGGGGGAACCAACCTACAATGAGCAGTTCTTC. It encodes CASSGWGEPTYNEQFF.

The gene calls are TRBV5-1 and TRBJ2-4; D perhaps matches TRBD2 (6 bases). The germline V and J ends were trimmed by 0 bases and 9 bases, with 19 bases remaining between them. Germline V gene data show CDR1 as SGHRS and CDR2 as YFSETQ. The CDR3 consists of 16 residues. The CDR3 reads CASSLGWRGLETIQYF. The CDR3 DNA follows: TGCGCCAGCAGCTTGGGTTGGCGGGGACTCGAGACCATTCAGTACTTC.

This clonotype came up many times. J is TRBJ2-1 and V is TRBV29-1; 11 nucleotides align to TRBD1. V lost 3 bases and J lost 8; bases outside the gene matches: 3. Looked up from germline, CDR1 is SQVTM and CDR2 is ANQGSEA. The CDR3 is 13 amino acids. Written as DNA, the CDR3 is TGCAGCGTTGACGGACAGGGGGCCGATGAGCAGTTCTTC. This sequence encodes CSVDGQGADEQFF.

This clonotype was counted a few times. The rearrangement links TRBV4-2 to TRBJ2-7; D possibly corresponds to TRBD2 (5 bases). Germline CDR1 is LGHNA and CDR2 is YNFKEQ. The germline V and J ends were trimmed by 0 bases and 2 bases, with 23 bases remaining between them. The CDR3 sequence is 19 residues long. The CDR3 nucleotides are TGTGCCAGCAGCCAAGATTTCAGGACTGAGGGATTTTATCCCTACGAGCAGTACTTC. Protein sequence: CASSQDFRTEGFYPYEQYF.

J is TRBJ2-7 and V is TRBV7-2, with TRBD2 matching over 13 bases. Germline V lookup: CDR1 SGHTA, CDR2 FQGNSA. The CDR3 extends over 15 amino acids. The trim removed 5 bases at V and 4 bases at J, leaving 5 bases unmatched. CDR3 DNA: TGTGCCAGCAGCACACTAGCGGGAGGGAAATACGAGCAGTACTTC. Its translation: CASSTLAGGKYEQYF.